The present T cell receptor beta chain was sequenced within a study of tumor and adjacent non-tumor tissue in lung cancer (dated by TCRdb to 2017 to 2018). About the investigation overall: Patients with adenocarcinoma (approximately twelve), squamous cell carcinoma (2) and small cell lung cancer (1) were included in the cohort. The approximately 15 enrolled patients, of whom roughly 10 were men and 5 were women, were aged roughly 30 to 76 years and were diagnosed with TNM stage I to III disease. A total of about 130 million productive TCRbeta reads were generated by sequencing, corresponding to an average of around 4 million reads per sample. The study compared bulk TCRbeta repertoires from lung tumor tissue and matched distant non-tumor lung tissue of some 14 lung cancer patients. TCRbeta CDR3 sequencing was performed on around 30 paired specimens, with one tumor sample and one normal lung sample collected per patient.

General findings and caveats noted by the study authors: Neither the sequencing platform nor unique molecular identifiers are named or mentioned anywhere in the methods. Because peripheral blood was not sequenced, the blood TCRbeta repertoires of the lung cancer patients in the study went unexamined. Tumor tissue showed significantly greater TCR diversity (inverse Simpson) than normal lung tissue (approximately 430 vs 150, P = 0.0075, Mann-Whitney U test). TCR diversity was significantly higher in younger patients, and greater tumor TCR diversity was associated with shorter overall survival and shorter disease-free survival. The top 100 clones accounted for a significantly larger cumulative portion of the repertoire in normal lung than in tumor tissue. Only 15 or so patients were included in the cohort, and the need for larger samples and more detailed clinical data was noted by the authors.

Worth noting for this clonotype: What antigen it recognizes has not been identified. A read error may produce the germline difference seen at one junction end.

There are 15 amino acids in the CDR3, from cysteine to phenylalanine inclusive. Just the 45-base CDR3 DNA is kept, in frame starting at base 1. RNA was isolated from bulk, unsorted tissue, and RNA quality was assessed with a NanoDrop ND-1000 and an Agilent 2100. Donors were newly diagnosed lung cancer patients admitted for thoracic surgery in China between August and November 2014, without prior chemotherapy. Anyone who had undergone radiotherapy or chemotherapy before, or who had another cancer at the same time, was left out of the study. Pieces of surgical tissue measuring about 1-2.1 cm3 were kept in RNAlater solution and stored at -80 degrees C until use. The method behind the library was multiplex PCR. These reads were obtained on an Illumina HiSeq 2500. TCRbeta libraries were constructed through three rounds of nested PCR with primers (Table S4) according to protocols adapted from ARM-PCR. PCR products of 200-500 bp were gel-excised and purified with the QIAquick gel extraction kit before sequencing. In the source study's methods: Reads were cleaned using Trimmomatic, were merged into complete CDR3 sequences using FLASH, and were assigned to V(D)J germline segments using MiTCR. Clonal diversity was computed as the inverse Simpson's index with VDJtools. In-frame sequences lacking a premature stop codon were counted as productive reads. The public sequencing data were trimmed at Q25 with fastp and processed into clonotypes with MiXCR by TCRdb, which kept only in-frame beta chains. Rows are unified per CDR3 protein, each entry keeping the most common DNA and genes. V and J calls and clone size were set by TCRdb, not the authors. A total of tens of thousands of distinct CDR3 sequences appear in this sample, roughly 80% of them only once. The ten largest clones capture roughly 14% of the sample.

The rearranged segments are TRBV12-3 or TRBV12-4 and TRBJ2-3; confidence is insufficient to name the D gene. Sequencing was carried out using lung tumor tissue. This TCR was recovered from a woman between 50 and 59 years old with non-small cell lung cancer. The nucleotides are TGTGCCAGCAGTTTAAAGACACCAAGCACATATACGCAGTATTTT. Its coded protein is CASSLKTPSTYTQYF.